Detailed here is one T cell receptor beta chain. Its cognate antigen is unknown. The data belong to a study of esophageal squamous cell carcinoma under preoperative chemotherapy. The CDR3 sequence is 14 residues long. Germline values: CDR1 MNHEY, CDR2 SVGAGI. Regarding the study as a whole: Paclitaxel-nedaplatin therapy caused immediate, substantial clonotype frequency changes.

Time point meaning: after preoperative PTX-NDP chemotherapy. TCRdb fed the PCR reads into MiXCR, producing one record per CDR3 protein. The sample consists of approximately 19,000 distinct CDR3 sequences, 46% of them appearing once. The sequence was collected from a human donor with esophageal squamous cell carcinoma. The donor label of this sample is uncertain. Sampling was performed from a patient given preoperative chemotherapy. V gene TRBV6-5 combines with J gene TRBJ2-5; 8 nucleotides match TRBD1. TRBJ2-7 matches the DNA end more closely, so the J call is doubtful. In DNA, the CDR3 is TGTGCCAGCAGTTCATACAGGGGGACCTACGAGCAGTACTTC. It is translated as CASSSYRGTYEQYF.